The 8 T cell receptor beta chains below come from one sample, sequenced in a study of CD8+ T cells in alopecia areata. Documented treatment: oral pan-JAK inhibitor, 5-10 mg twice daily. RNA extraction and reverse transcription yielded cDNA as sequencing template. Profiling relied on immunoSEQ multiplex PCR, and the TCRdb table lists in-frame clones only, not all of them. Among over 200,000 clones listed, over 60% were seen once. Sequenced material: CD4+ T cells sorted from blood, taken at week 4, from a patient treated with tofacitinib. The receptors here all came from a human donor with alopecia areata.

In nucleotides, the CDR3 is TGTGCCAGCAGTTCTGGGTGGGGTCTGGGGACAGGGGTTCGGCAAGAGACCCAGTACTTC. Translated, it gives CASSSGWGLGTGVRQETQYF. The rearrangement uses TRBV27 and TRBJ2-5; 10 nucleotides match TRBD1. This CDR3 has 20 residues. V lost 4 bases, J lost 2 bases, and 19 bases stayed unmatched. Germline-derived CDR1 and CDR2 are MNHEY and SMNVEV (reference sequence).

The chain is built from TRBV23-1 and TRBJ2-5; no reliable D call. TRBV23-1 is labeled an ORF, and its function is uncertain. Trimming removed 0 bases from V and 3 bases from J, with 8 bases in between. The CDR3 spans 14 residues. In DNA, the CDR3 is TGCGCCAGCAGTCAATCTAGCCAGGAAGAGACCCAGTACTTC. Its protein product is CASSQSSQEETQYF.

V gene TRBV6-5 combines with J gene TRBJ2-3; D is undetermined. Trimming cost V 3 bases and J 13 bases, with 17 bases left between them. The CDR3 runs 13 residues. Germline V gene data show CDR1 as MNHEY and CDR2 as SVGAGI. The CDR3: CASSYGGPRTEYF. The CDR3 DNA is TGTGCCAGCAGTTATGGTGGGCCGCGAACCGAGTATTTT.

This CDR3 is CAWSEVGLNQPQHF. CDR3 DNA: TGTGCCTGGAGTGAGGTCGGACTCAATCAGCCCCAGCATTTT. The chain is built from TRBV30 and TRBJ1-5, with D unclear. This CDR3 has 14 amino acids. The germline CDR1 and CDR2 sequences are GTSNPN and SVGIG (reference sequence). Deletions cut 1 base from V and 3 bases from J, with 10 bases between. The whole variable domain, remainder taken from reference TRBV30 and TRBJ1-5, is SQTIHQWPATLVQPVGSPLSLECTVEGTSNPNLYWYRQAAGRGLQLLFYSVGIGQISSEVPQNLSASRPQDRQFILSSKKLLLSDSGFYLCAWSEVGLNQPQHFGDGTRLSIL.

For this clone: The junction departs from germline at one end; a sequencing error may be responsible. This rearrangement joins TRBV15 to TRBJ1-5; no clear D. CDR1 is LNHNV, CDR2 YYDKDF, per germline (reference sequence). The CDR3 loop spans 11 amino acids. This chain's CDR3 is CATSLDGQSVF. The CDR3 region has the DNA TGTGCCACCAGCTTAGACGGCCAATCTGTGTTT. The full variable domain, rest sourced from reference TRBV15 and TRBJ1-5, is DAMVIQNPRYQVTQFGKPVTLSCSQTLNHNVMYWYQQKSSQAPKLLFHYYDKDFNNEADTPDNFQSRRPNTSFCFLDIRSPGLGDTAMYLCATSLDGQSVFGDGTRLSIL.

This clone is a singleton in its sample. The V gene is TRBV6-5, the J gene TRBJ1-1; maybe TRBD1 (5 bases). Germline lookup yields CDR1 MNHEY and CDR2 SVGAGI. This CDR3 is 14 amino acids long. V lost 6 bases and J 10 bases, leaving 21 bases between the germline ends. The CDR3 protein is CASRGFSGDPGAFF. CDR3 coding DNA: TGTGCCAGCAGGGGCTTCTCGGGGGACCCTGGAGCTTTCTTT.

This clone occurred once. The J gene is TRBJ2-2, the V gene TRBV18, with 7 bases that match TRBD1. V lost 2 bases to trimming and J lost 5 bases; unmatched junction nucleotides: 2. The CDR3 is 14 residues long. Germline CDR1 reads KGHSH; CDR2 reads LQKENI. Here the CDR3 DNA reads TGTGCCAGCTCACCAAGGGACAGAACCGGGGAGCTGTTTTTT. Its protein is CASSPRDRTGELFF.

This clone was detected only a few times. V gene TRBV5-1 combines with J gene TRBJ2-7; D is unclear. Germline loops: CDR1 SGHRS, CDR2 YFSETQ. This CDR3 has 13 amino acids. Trimming left V 0 bases short and J 7 bases short, with 11 bases between. The CDR3 loop reads CASSLETPWEQYF. In nucleotides, the CDR3 is TGCGCCAGCAGCTTGGAGACGCCCTGGGAGCAGTACTTC.